This T cell receptor beta chain was captured by sequencing in a study of T cells in Graves' hyperthyroidism and ophthalmopathy. Remarks on this clonotype: Antigen: not known.

TCR beta CDR3 sequences were amplified from RNA transcripts. The study used the HTBI primer set for a first-round RT-PCR of the TCR CDR3. TCRdb used MiXCR to reprocess the multiplex PCR reads, holding one entry per CDR3 protein. The table shows under 450,000 distinct CDR3 sequences, with 15% to 17% occurring only once. Study-wide points: Most expanded thyroid clonotypes above 0.001 recurred in blood.

With 5 bases removed from V and 6 bases from J, the gap between germline ends came to 16 bases. This CDR3 spans 14 amino acids. Germline-derived CDR1 and CDR2 are SGHVS and FQNEAQ. Sequencing used blood. The sequence came from a woman aged 18-29 years with Graves' hyperthyroidism. The genes are TRBV7-8 and TRBJ1-2; a possible D gene is TRBD1 (6 bases). CDR3 region: CASSLRNRGHGYTF. For the CDR3, the DNA is TGTGCCAGCAGCCTAAGAAATCGGGGGCATGGCTACACCTTC. Full variable domain (outside the CDR3, taken from reference TRBV7-8 and TRBJ1-2): GAGVSQSPRYKVAKRGQDVALRCDPISGHVSLFWYQQALGQGPEFLTYFQNEAQLDKSGLPSDRFFAERPEGSVSTLKIQRTQQEDSAVYLCASSLRNRGHGYTFGSGTRLTVV.